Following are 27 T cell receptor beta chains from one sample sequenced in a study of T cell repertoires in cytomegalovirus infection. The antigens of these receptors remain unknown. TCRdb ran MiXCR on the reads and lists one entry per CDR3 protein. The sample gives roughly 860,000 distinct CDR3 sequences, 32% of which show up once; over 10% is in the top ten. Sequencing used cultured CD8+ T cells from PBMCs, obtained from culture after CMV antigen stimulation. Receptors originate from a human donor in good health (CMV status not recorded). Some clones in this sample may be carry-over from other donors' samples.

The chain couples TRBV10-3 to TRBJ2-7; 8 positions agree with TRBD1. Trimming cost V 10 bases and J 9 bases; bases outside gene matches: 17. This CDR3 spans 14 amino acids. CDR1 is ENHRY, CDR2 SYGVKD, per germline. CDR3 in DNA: TGTGCCACCAGATCCGGGACAGGCGTTATCGCGCAGTACGTC. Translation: CATRSGTGVIAQYV.

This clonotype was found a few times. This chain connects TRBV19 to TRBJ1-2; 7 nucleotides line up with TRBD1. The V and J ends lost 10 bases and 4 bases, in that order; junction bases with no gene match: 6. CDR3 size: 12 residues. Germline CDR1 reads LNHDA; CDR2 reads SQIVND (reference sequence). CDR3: CATLTGIYGYTF. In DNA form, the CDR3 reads TGTGCCACTTTGACAGGGATCTATGGCTACACCTTC.

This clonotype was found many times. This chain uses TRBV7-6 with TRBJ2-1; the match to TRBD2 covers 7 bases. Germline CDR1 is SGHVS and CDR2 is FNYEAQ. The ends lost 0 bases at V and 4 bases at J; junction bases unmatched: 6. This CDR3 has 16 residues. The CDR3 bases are TGTGCCAGCAGCTTAGCGGGGGGGGGAACTTACAATGAGCAGTTCTTC. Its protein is CASSLAGGGTYNEQFF.

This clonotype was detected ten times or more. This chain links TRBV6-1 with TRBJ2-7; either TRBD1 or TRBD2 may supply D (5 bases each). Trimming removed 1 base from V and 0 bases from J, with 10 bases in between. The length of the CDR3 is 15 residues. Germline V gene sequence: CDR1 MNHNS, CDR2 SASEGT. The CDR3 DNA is TGTGCCAGCAGTGAAGAGGGGAGTTACTCCTACGAGCAGTACTTC. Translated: CASSEEGSYSYEQYF.

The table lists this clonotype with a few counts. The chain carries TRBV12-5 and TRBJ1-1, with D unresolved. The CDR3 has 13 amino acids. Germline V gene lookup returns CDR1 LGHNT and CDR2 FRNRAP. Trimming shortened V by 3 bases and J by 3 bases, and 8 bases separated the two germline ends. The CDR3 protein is CASGLGWDTEAFF. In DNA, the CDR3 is TGTGCTAGTGGTTTAGGTTGGGACACTGAAGCTTTCTTT.

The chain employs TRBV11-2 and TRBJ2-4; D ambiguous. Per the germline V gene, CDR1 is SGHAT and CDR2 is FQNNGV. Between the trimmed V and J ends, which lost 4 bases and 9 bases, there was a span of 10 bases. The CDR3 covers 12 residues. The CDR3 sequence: CASSYAQTIQYF. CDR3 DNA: TGTGCCAGCAGCTACGCTCAAACCATTCAGTACTTC.

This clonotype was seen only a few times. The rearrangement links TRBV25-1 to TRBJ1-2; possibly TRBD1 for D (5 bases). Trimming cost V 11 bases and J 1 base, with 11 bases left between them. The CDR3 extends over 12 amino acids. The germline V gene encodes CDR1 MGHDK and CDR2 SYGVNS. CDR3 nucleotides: TGTGCCTCCGGGACTGTTAACTATGGCTACACCTTC. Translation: CASGTVNYGYTF.

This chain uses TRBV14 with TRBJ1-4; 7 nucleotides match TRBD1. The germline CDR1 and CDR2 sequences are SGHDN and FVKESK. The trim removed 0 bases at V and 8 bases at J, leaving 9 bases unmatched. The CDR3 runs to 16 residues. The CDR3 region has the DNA TGTGCCAGCAGCCAAGATGGCACAGGGGATGGGGAAAAACTGTTTTTT. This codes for CASSQDGTGDGEKLFF.

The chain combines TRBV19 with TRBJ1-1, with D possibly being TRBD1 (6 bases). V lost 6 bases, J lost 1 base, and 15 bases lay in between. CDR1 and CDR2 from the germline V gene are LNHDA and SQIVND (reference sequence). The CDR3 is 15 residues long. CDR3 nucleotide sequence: TGTGCCAGTAGGCTTGCGGGACACCCGAACACTGAAGCTTTCTTT. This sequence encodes CASRLAGHPNTEAFF.

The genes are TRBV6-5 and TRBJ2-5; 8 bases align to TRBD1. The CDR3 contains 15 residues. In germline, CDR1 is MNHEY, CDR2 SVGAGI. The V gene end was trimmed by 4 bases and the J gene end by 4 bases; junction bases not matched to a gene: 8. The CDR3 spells CASSWQGAPRETQYF. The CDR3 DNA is TGTGCCAGCAGTTGGCAGGGGGCTCCTCGAGAGACCCAGTACTTC.

The CDR3 spells CASSGFGTELMTYGYTF. CDR3 DNA: TGTGCCAGCAGCGGGTTCGGGACAGAGCTGATGACCTATGGCTACACCTTC. The chain carries TRBV9 and TRBJ1-2, with 7 bases fitting TRBD1. CDR3 size: 17 residues. Germline V gives CDR1 SGDLS, CDR2 YYNGEE. V lost 3 bases and J lost 4; bases outside the gene matches: 15.

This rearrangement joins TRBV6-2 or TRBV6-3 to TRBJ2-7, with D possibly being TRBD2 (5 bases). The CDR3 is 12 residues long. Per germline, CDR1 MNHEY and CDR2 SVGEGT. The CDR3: CASSSPRAAVNV. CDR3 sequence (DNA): TGTGCCAGCAGTTCCCCGAGGGCAGCCGTGAACGTC.

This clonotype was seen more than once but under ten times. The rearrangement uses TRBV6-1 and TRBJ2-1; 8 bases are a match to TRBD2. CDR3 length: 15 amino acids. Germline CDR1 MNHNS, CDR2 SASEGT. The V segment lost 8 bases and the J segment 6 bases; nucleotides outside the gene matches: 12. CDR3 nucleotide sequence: TGTGCCAGCCAATTCGAGGGACTAGAGGCCAATGAGCAGTTCTTC. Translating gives CASQFEGLEANEQFF.

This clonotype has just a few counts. CDR3 nucleotide sequence: TGTGCCAGCAGTTATCAGGGGGCTGGTGAAGCTTTCTTT. It translates to CASSYQGAGEAFF. The gene calls are TRBV6-2 or TRBV6-3 and TRBJ1-1, with 8 bases that match TRBD1. This CDR3 has 13 residues. With V trimmed by 3 bases and J by 7 bases, 4 bases remained unmatched. CDR1 and CDR2 (germline): MNHEY, SVGEGT.

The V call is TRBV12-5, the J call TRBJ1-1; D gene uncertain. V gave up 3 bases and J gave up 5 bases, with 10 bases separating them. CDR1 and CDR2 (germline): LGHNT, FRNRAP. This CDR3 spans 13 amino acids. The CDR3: CASGFEVGTEAFF. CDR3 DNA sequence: TGTGCTAGTGGTTTTGAAGTTGGGACTGAAGCTTTCTTT.

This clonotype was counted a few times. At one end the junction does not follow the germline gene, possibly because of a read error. The CDR3 nucleotides are TGTGTCAGCTTGGGGGGAGATACGCAGTATTTT. Protein product: CVSLGGDTQYF. The V call is TRBV7-8, the J call TRBJ2-3, with D possibly matching TRBD2 (6 bases). Germline-derived CDR1 and CDR2 are SGHVS and FQNEAQ. CDR3 length equals 11 residues.

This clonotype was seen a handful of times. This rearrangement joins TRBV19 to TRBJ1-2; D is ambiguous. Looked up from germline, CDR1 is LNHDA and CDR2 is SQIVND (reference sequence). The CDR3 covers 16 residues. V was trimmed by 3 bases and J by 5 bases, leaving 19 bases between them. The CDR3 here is CASSISNGNLGYGYTF. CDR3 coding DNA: TGTGCCAGTAGTATTTCGAACGGAAATTTGGGGTATGGCTACACCTTC.

CDR3 loop: CASSDILTGMTLNYGYTF. CDR3 nucleotides: TGTGCCAGCAGTGATATCCTGACAGGGATGACATTGAACTATGGCTACACCTTC. The chain uses TRBV2 and TRBJ1-2; 7 positions agree with TRBD1. With 3 bases clipped from V and 2 bases from J, the junction kept 15 bases outside the gene matches. The CDR3 is 18 residues long. Per the germline V gene, CDR1 is SNHLY and CDR2 is FYNNEI. Drawing the rest from reference TRBV2 and TRBJ1-2, the complete variable domain is EPEVTQTPSHQVTQMGQEVILRCVPISNHLYFYWYRQILGQKVEFLVSFYNNEISEKSEIFDDQFSVERPDGSNFTLKIRSTKLEDSAMYFCASSDILTGMTLNYGYTFGSGTRLTVV.

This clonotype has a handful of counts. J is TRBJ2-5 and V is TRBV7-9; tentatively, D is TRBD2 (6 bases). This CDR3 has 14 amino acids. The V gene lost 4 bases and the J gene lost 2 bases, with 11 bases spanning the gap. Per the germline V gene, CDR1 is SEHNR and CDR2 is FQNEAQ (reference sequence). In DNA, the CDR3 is TGTGCCAGCAGCTCCTCGGGGGAACAAGAGACCCAGTACTTC. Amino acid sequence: CASSSSGEQETQYF.

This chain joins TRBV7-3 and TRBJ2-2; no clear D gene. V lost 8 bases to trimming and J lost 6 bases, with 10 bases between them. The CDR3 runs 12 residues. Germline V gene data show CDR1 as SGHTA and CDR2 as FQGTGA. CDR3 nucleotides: TGTGCCAGCCGCGGACGGGCCGGGGAGCTGTTTTTT. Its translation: CASRGRAGELFF.

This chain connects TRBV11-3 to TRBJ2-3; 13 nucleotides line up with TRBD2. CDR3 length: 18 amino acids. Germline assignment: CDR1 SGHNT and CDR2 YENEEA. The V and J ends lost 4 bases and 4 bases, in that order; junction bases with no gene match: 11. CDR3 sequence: CASSSWTSGGRNSDTQYF. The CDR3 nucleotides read TGTGCCAGCAGCTCTTGGACTAGCGGGGGAAGGAATTCAGATACGCAGTATTTT.

The CDR3 reads CATSEQISNQPQHF. In DNA form, the CDR3 reads TGTGCCACCAGTGAACAGATTAGCAATCAGCCCCAGCATTTT. The V call is TRBV24-1, the J call TRBJ1-5; D not resolved. Germline CDR1 reads KGHDR; CDR2 reads SFDVKD. CDR3 length equals 14 residues. The V gene lost 4 bases and the J gene lost 0 bases, with 6 bases spanning the gap.

CDR3 nucleotide sequence: TGTGCCACCCAGGGGCTTTGGGTAGCGGGGGGCACAGATACGCAGTATTTT. It codes for CATQGLWVAGGTDTQYF. The chain recombines TRBV24-1 with TRBJ2-3, with 9 bases aligning to TRBD2. In germline, CDR1 is KGHDR, CDR2 SFDVKD. V shed 9 bases and J 1 base; nucleotides not matched to a gene: 13. This CDR3 spans 17 amino acids.

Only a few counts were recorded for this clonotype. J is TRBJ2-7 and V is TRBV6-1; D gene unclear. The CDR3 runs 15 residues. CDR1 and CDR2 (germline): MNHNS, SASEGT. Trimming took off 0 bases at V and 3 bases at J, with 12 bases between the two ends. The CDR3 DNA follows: TGTGCCAGCAGTGAAGCGCTGGCAGCAAACTACGAGCAGTACGTC. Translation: CASSEALAANYEQYV.

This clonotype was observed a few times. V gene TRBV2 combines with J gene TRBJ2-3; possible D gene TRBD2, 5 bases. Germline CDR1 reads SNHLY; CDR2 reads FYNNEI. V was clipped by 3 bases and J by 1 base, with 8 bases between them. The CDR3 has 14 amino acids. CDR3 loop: CASSDIGGTDTQYF. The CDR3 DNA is TGTGCCAGCAGTGATATCGGGGGCACAGATACGCAGTATTTT.

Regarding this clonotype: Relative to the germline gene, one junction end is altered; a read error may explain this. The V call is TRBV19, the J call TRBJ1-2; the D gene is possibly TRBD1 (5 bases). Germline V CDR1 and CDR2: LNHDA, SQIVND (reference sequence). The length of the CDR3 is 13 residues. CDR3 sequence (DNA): TGTGCCAGTAGGGACACCCTAAACTATGACTACACCTTC. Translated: CASRDTLNYDYTF.

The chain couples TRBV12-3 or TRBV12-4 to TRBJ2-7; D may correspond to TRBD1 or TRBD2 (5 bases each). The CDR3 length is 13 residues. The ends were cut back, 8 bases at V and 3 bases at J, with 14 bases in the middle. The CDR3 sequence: CASAQGRLYEQYF. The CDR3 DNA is TGTGCCAGCGCGCAGGGACGTCTCTACGAGCAGTACTTC.